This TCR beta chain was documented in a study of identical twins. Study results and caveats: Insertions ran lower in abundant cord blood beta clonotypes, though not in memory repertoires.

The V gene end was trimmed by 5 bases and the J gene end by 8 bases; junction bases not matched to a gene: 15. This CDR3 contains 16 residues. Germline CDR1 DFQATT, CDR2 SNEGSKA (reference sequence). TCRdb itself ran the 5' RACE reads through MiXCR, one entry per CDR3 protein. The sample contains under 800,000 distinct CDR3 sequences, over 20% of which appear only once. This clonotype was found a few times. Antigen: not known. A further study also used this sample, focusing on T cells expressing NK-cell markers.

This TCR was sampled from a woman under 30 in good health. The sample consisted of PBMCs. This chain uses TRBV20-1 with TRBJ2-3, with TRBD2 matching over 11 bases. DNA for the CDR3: TGCAGTGCTCGTAAACTAGCGGGGGCCCCCGGTGGTACGCAGTATTTT. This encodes CSARKLAGAPGGTQYF.